This T cell receptor (beta chain) was documented in a study of shared clonotypes between healthy human individuals. Study in general: A couple of women and a few men aged 18 to 49 made up the donors.

Sequencing on ten immunoSEQ deep assay plates was performed for unsorted PBMC DNA. The data were produced by immunoSEQ multiplex PCR, yet TCRdb's version contains in-frame clones alone and is incomplete. The sample holds around 500,000 clones, 65% to 80% seen once. For unsorted samples, genomic DNA was extracted from tens of millions of PBMCs. This TCR derives from a middle-aged woman in good health. Some clones in this sample may be carry-over from other donors' samples. Material: PBMCs.

The chain's CDR3 is CAWSQDSNQPQHF. CDR3 nucleotides: TGTGCCTGGAGTCAGGATAGCAATCAGCCCCAGCATTTT. This chain links TRBV30 with TRBJ1-5, with D unresolved. The V and J ends lost 2 bases and 0 bases respectively, with 5 bases between them. Per the germline V gene, CDR1 is GTSNPN and CDR2 is SVGIG (reference sequence). CDR3 length: 13 residues.